These 12 T cell receptor beta chains originate from one sample sequenced in a study of T cells in Graves' hyperthyroidism and ophthalmopathy. Template material for amplifying TCR beta CDR3 regions consisted of RNA transcripts. HTBI primers were used for first-round RT-PCR of the TCR CDR3. TCRdb reprocessed the multiplex PCR reads with MiXCR, giving one entry per CDR3 protein. The sample lists roughly 520,000 distinct CDR3 sequences, around 22% occurring once. Sequencing was carried out using blood. These receptors came from a woman under 40 with Graves' ophthalmopathy.

This clonotype was observed a handful of times. The chain has TRBV4-1 and TRBJ2-7; either TRBD1 or TRBD2 may supply D (5 bases each). Germline V gene lookup returns CDR1 MGHRA and CDR2 YSYEKL. With 5 bases removed from V and 2 bases from J, the gap between germline ends came to 16 bases. The CDR3 length is 15 residues. CDR3 DNA sequence: TGCGCCAGCAGCGACCGGGACCTAGGGACCTACGAGCAGTACTTC. The encoded protein is CASSDRDLGTYEQYF.

The V and J genes are TRBV2 and TRBJ2-5; D may be TRBD2 (6 bases). Germline CDR1 is SNHLY and CDR2 is FYNNEI. This CDR3 spans 12 amino acids. The ends were cut back, 8 bases at V and 5 bases at J, with 12 bases in the middle. The CDR3 spells CASGEVEETQYF. The DNA for the CDR3 is TGTGCCAGCGGGGAGGTTGAGGAGACCCAGTACTTC. The full variable domain, in which reference TRBV2 and TRBJ2-5 provide the parts outside the CDR3, is EPEVTQTPSHQVTQMGQEVILRCVPISNHLYFYWYRQILGQKVEFLVSFYNNEISEKSEIFDDQFSVERPDGSNFTLKIRSTKLEDSAMYFCASGEVEETQYFGPGTRLLVL.

This clonotype is a singleton in its sample. CDR3 loop: CSARDSRTDPNTEAFF. In DNA, the CDR3 is TGCAGTGCTAGAGATAGCCGGACAGACCCGAACACTGAAGCTTTCTTT. V usage is TRBV20-1 and J usage is TRBJ1-1; weak D call: TRBD1 (6 bases). V shed 0 bases and J shed 1 base, with 15 bases lying between them. Looked up from germline, CDR1 is DFQATT and CDR2 is SNEGSKA (reference sequence). The CDR3 runs to 16 residues.

There are many counts of this clonotype. This sequence joins TRBV13 and TRBJ1-5; D unresolved. The germline V gene has CDR1 PRHDT and CDR2 FYEKMQ (reference sequence). V was pared by 5 bases and J by 1 base, with 27 bases between. This CDR3 has 20 residues. CDR3 sequence: CASSPPTVGTPAGSNQPQHF. The CDR3 DNA reads TGTGCCAGCAGCCCCCCCACGGTGGGAACGCCCGCGGGGAGCAATCAGCCCCAGCATTTT.

J is TRBJ1-5 and V is TRBV12-3 or TRBV12-4, with TRBD1 identical over 9 bases. V lost 4 bases to trimming and J lost 0 bases; unmatched junction nucleotides: 13. This CDR3 region has 19 residues. CDR3 sequence (DNA): TGTGCCAGCAGTTCCCCTGGGACAGGGAACCTTTATAGCAATCAGCCCCAGCATTTT. Its translation is CASSSPGTGNLYSNQPQHF.

This clonotype was found a few times. The rearrangement joins TRBV3-1 to TRBJ1-5, with D possibly TRBD1 on 5 matching bases. Per the germline V gene, CDR1 is LGHDT and CDR2 is YNNKEL (reference sequence). Trimming stripped 0 bases from V and 7 bases from J, with 13 bases between. The CDR3 spans 15 residues. The CDR3 is CASSQDYGARQPQHF. For the CDR3, the DNA is TGTGCCAGCAGCCAAGATTACGGGGCACGGCAGCCCCAGCATTTT.

The chain couples TRBV7-3 to TRBJ2-3; TRBD1 matches 8 bases. After removal of 5 bases from V and 0 bases from J, the junction contained 7 bases not matched to a gene. Germline values: CDR1 SGHTA, CDR2 FQGTGA. This CDR3 is 16 amino acids long. CDR3 region: CASSGSRTGSTDTQYF. The DNA for the CDR3 is TGTGCCAGCAGCGGAAGCCGGACAGGGAGCACAGATACGCAGTATTTT.

This clonotype was observed a few times. This chain joins TRBV6-5 and TRBJ1-2, with D possibly TRBD1 on 5 matching bases. Germline V gives CDR1 MNHEY, CDR2 SVGAGI. The CDR3 runs to 13 residues. V dropped 2 bases and J dropped 6 bases, with 10 bases sitting between them. CDR3 region: CASSYARGNGYTF. The CDR3 nucleotides are TGTGCCAGCAGTTACGCGAGGGGAAATGGCTACACCTTC.

This clonotype was seen repeatedly, ten times or more. The chain recombines TRBV6-5 with TRBJ1-2; no clear D gene. Germline V CDR1 and CDR2: MNHEY, SVGAGI. Between the trimmed V and J ends, which lost 8 bases and 7 bases, there was a span of 14 bases. The CDR3 spans 12 residues. CDR3: CASGYVETGYTF. CDR3 bases: TGTGCCAGCGGATACGTCGAGACTGGCTACACCTTC.

This clonotype occurred many times. This chain joins TRBV4-1 and TRBJ1-2; possible D gene TRBD1, 5 bases. Per the germline V gene, CDR1 is MGHRA and CDR2 is YSYEKL. There are 13 residues in the CDR3. V lost 1 base to trimming and J lost 6 bases, with 9 bases between them. CDR3: CASSQGQGDGYTF. In nucleotides, the CDR3 is TGCGCCAGCAGCCAAGGTCAGGGTGATGGCTACACCTTC.

The chain is built from TRBV20-1 and TRBJ2-7; the D gene is possibly TRBD1 (5 bases). Germline CDR1 reads DFQATT; CDR2 reads SNEGSKA (reference sequence). The CDR3 is 16 residues long. Trimming took 2 bases from V and 2 from J, leaving 19 bases between them. This CDR3 is CSARQGPPFITYEQYF. For the CDR3, the DNA is TGCAGTGCTAGACAGGGCCCCCCGTTCATAACCTACGAGCAGTACTTC.

This clonotype has ten or more counts. V gene TRBV6-5 combines with J gene TRBJ1-2; D ambiguous. Trimming removed 6 bases from V and 3 bases from J, with 11 bases in between. CDR3 length equals 13 residues. The germline gives CDR1 MNHEY, CDR2 SVGAGI. The CDR3 is CASSKEVDYGYTF. The CDR3 DNA reads as TGTGCCAGCAGCAAGGAGGTTGACTATGGCTACACCTTC.